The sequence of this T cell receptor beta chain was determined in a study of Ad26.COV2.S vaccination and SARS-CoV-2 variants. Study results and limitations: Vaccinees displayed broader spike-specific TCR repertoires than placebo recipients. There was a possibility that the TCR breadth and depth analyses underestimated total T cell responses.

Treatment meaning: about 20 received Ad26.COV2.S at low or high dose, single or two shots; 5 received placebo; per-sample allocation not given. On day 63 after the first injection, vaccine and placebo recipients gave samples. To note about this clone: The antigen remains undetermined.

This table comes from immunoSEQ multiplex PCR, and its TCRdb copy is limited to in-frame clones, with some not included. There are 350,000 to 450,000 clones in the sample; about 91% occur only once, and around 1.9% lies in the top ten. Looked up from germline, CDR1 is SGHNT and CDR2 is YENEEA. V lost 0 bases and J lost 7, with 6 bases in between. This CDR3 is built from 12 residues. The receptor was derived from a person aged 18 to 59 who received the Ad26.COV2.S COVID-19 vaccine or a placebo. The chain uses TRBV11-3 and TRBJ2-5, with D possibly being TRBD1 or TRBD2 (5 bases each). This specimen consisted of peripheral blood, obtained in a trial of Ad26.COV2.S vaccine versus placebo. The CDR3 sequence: CASSLERGTQYF. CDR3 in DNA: TGTGCCAGCAGCTTAGAGAGGGGGACCCAGTACTTC.